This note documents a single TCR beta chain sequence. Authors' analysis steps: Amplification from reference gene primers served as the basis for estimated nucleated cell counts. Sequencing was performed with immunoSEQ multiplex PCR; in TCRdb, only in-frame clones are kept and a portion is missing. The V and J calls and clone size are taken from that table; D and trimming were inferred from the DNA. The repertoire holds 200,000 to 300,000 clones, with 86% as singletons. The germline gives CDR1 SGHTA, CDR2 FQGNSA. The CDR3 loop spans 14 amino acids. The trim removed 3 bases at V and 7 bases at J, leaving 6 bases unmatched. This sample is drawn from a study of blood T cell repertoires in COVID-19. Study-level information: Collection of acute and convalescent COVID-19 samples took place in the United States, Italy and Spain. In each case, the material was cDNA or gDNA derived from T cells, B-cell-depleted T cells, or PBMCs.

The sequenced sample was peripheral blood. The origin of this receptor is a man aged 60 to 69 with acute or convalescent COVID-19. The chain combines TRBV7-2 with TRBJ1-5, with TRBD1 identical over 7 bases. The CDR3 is CASSFRGQRQPQHF. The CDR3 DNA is TGTGCCAGCAGCTTTAGGGGACAGAGGCAGCCCCAGCATTTT. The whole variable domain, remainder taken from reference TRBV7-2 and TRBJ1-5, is GAGVSQSPSNKVTEKGKDVELRCDPISGHTALYWYRQSLGQGLEFLIYFQGNSAPDKSGLPSDRFSAERTGGSVSTLTIQRTQQEDSAVYLCASSFRGQRQPQHFGDGTRLSIL.